The T cell receptor beta chain described here comes from a study of graft-versus-host responses after intestinal transplantation. About the study: Every one of the recipients received anti-thymocyte globulin induction and afterwards took tacrolimus and steroids for around 3 years.

Responder cells that were proliferating and CFSE-low, both CD3+CD4+ and CD3+CD8+, were sorted after the reaction. The CDR3 covers 16 residues. Per the germline V gene, CDR1 is SGHRS and CDR2 is YFSETQ. V was cut by 7 bases and J by 3 bases, with 19 bases left in between. Data came from immunoSEQ multiplex PCR; TCRdb stores just in-frame clones and leaves some out. This repertoire shows 6,500 to 7,500 clones, around 30% found once; its top ten account for approximately 4%. The clonotype was recovered from a human patient who was an organ donor for intestinal transplantation. The chain employs TRBV5-1 and TRBJ2-2, with a possible D match to TRBD1 (6 bases). Sample: alloreactive CD4+ T cells from a mixed lymphocyte reaction culture, taken before transplantation. Subset defined: CFSE-low proliferating T cells sorted from approximately 6-day pre-transplant mixed lymphocyte reaction (GvH or HvG direction). In DNA, the CDR3 is TGCGCCAGCGTAGGAGACAGGTTCCAATACACCGGGGAGCTGTTTTTT. Translating it yields CASVGDRFQYTGELFF. Complete variable domain (other parts from reference TRBV5-1 and TRBJ2-2): KAGVTQTPRYLIKTRGQQVTLSCSPISGHRSVSWYQQTPGQGLQFLFEYFSETQRNKGNFPGRFSGRQFSNSRSEMNVSTLELGDSALYLCASVGDRFQYTGELFFGEGSRLTVL.